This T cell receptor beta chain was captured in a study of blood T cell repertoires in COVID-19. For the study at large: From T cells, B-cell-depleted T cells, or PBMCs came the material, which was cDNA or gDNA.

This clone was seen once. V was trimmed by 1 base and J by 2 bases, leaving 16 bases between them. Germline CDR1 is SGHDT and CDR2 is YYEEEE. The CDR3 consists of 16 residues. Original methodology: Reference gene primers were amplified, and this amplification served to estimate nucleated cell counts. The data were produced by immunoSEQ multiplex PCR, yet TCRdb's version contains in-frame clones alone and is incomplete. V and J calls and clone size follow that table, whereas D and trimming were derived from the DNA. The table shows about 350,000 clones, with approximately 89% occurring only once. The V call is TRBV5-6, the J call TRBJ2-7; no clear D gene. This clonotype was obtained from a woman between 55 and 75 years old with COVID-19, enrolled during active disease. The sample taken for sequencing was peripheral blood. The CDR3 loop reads CASSLLVGGRAYEQYF. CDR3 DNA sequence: TGTGCCAGCAGCTTGTTGGTCGGCGGCAGAGCCTACGAGCAGTACTTC. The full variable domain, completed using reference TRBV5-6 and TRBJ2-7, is DAGVTQSPTHLIKTRGQQVTLRCSPKSGHDTVSWYQQALGQGPQFIFQYYEEEERQRGNFPDRFSGHQFPNYSSELNVNALLLGDSALYLCASSLLVGGRAYEQYFGPGTRLTVT.